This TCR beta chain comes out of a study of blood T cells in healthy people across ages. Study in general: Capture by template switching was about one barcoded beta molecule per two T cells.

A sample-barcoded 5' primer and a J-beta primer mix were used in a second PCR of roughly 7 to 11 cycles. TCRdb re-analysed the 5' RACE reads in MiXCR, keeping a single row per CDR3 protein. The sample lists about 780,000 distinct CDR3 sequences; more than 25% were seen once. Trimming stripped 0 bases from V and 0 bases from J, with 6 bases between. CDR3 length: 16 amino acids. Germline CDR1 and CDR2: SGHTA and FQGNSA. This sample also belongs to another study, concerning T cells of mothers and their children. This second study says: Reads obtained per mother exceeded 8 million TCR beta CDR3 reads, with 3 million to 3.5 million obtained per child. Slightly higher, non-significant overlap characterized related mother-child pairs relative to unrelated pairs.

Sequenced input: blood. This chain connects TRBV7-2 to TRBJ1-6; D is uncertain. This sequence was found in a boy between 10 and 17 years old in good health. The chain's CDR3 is CASSLAARSYNSPLHF. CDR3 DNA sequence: TGTGCCAGCAGCTTAGCCGCCCGCTCCTATAATTCACCCCTCCACTTT.